This T cell receptor (beta chain) was retrieved from a study of blood T cells in healthy people across ages. Points from the study as a whole: TCR beta diversity tracked closely with naive T cell percentage.

There are many counts of this clonotype. Its target is unknown. The CDR3 is made up of 15 amino acids. Deletions cut 6 bases from V and 2 bases from J, with 11 bases between. Germline V gene sequence: CDR1 SEHNR, CDR2 FQNEAQ (reference sequence). Primers used in a second PCR of roughly 6 to 12 cycles were a sample-barcoded 5' primer and a J-beta primer mix. Each sample provided no less than 2.5 million CDR3-containing paired-end reads. TCRdb redid the calling of the 5' RACE reads with MiXCR, one entry per CDR3 protein. The data show approximately 960,000 distinct CDR3 sequences, with 25% to 35% seen just once and roughly 10% held by the top ten. The same specimen was also included in a second study, on T cells of mothers and their children.

The V gene is TRBV7-9, the J gene TRBJ2-6, with D possibly being TRBD1 (5 bases). The receptor was isolated from a woman in her 40s in good health. Sequencing used blood. DNA for the CDR3: TGTGCCAGCAGGGCAGGGATTCCTGGGGCCAACGTCCTGACTTTC. Translation gives CASRAGIPGANVLTF.